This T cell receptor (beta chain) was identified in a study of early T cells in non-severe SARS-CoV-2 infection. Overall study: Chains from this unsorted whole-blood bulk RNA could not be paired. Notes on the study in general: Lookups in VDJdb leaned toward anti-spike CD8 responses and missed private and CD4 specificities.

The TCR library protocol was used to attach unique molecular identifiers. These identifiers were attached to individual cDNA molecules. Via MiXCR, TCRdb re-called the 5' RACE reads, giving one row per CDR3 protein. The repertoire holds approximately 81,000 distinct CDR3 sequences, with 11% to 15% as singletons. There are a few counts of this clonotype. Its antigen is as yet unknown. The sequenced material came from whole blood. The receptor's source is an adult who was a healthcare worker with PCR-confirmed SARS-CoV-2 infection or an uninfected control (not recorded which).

As DNA, the CDR3 is TGTGCCAGCAACGTGGGACGTTTGGGAGATACGCAGTATTTT. Its protein is CASNVGRLGDTQYF. The chain carries TRBV9 and TRBJ2-3, with D perhaps being TRBD1 or TRBD2 (5 bases each). The CDR3 runs 14 residues. CDR1 and CDR2 from the germline V gene are SGDLS and YYNGEE. Deletions cut 6 bases from V and 5 bases from J, with 16 bases between.